This T cell receptor beta chain was profiled in a study of CD8+CD57+ T cells in acquired aplastic anemia. All patients picked for sequencing had shown, by flow cytometry, an expansion of CD8+CD57+ cells. Receipt of therapy had not occurred in any patient by the time of blood sampling. V gave up 5 bases and J gave up 6 bases; unmatched junction bases: 6. Germline values: CDR1 ENHRY, CDR2 SYGVKD. CDR3 length: 14 residues. TCR beta VDJ and CDR3 were profiled, and genomic DNA was the template. One entry per CDR3 protein results from TCRdb running MiXCR on the reads. The table has 210,000 or so distinct CDR3 sequences, roughly 53% seen once. This clonotype was found once.

The sample taken for sequencing was sorted CD4+, CD8+, or CD8+CD57+ T cells (not recorded which) from PBMCs. The chain carries TRBV10-3 and TRBJ2-3, with TRBD2 identical over 9 bases. This sequence originates from a human donor with aplastic anemia. In DNA, the CDR3 is TGTGCCATCAGTATAGCGGGGGCGGAGGATACGCAGTATTTT. Its translation is CAISIAGAEDTQYF.